The clone carrying this TCR beta chain was found once. This entry belongs to a study of blood T cell repertoires in COVID-19. The CDR3 is 14 amino acids. The V gene's germline CDR1 is SGHRS and CDR2 YFSETQ. V was shortened by 0 bases and J by 0 bases, with 7 bases between the two germline ends. In the original processing: Estimation of nucleated cell counts was performed using reference gene primer amplification. Measured with immunoSEQ multiplex PCR; TCRdb has only the in-frame clones, and not every one. That table is the source of V, J and clone size, and D and trimming were worked out from the DNA. The sample comprises 60,000 to 85,000 clones, around 75% of which are singletons, and over 20% rests with the top ten.

Sequences were obtained from peripheral blood. This clonotype was obtained from a man in his 70s with acute or convalescent COVID-19. The V call is TRBV5-1, the J call TRBJ2-7; TRBD2 is a possible D gene (5 bases). The CDR3 DNA sequence: TGCGCCAGCAGCTTGGGGGCGGGCTCCTACGAGCAGTACTTC. Amino acid sequence: CASSLGAGSYEQYF.